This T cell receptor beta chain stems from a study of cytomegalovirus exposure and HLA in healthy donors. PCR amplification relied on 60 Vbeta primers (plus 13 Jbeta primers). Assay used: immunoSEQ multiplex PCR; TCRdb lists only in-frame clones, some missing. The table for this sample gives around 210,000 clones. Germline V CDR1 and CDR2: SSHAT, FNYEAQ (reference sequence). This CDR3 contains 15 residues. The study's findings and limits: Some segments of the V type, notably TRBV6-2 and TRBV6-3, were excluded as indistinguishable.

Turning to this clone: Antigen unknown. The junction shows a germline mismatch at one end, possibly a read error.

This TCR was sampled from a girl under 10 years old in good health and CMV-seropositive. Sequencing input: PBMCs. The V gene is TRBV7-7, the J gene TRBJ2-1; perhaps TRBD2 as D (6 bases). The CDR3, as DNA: TGTGCTAGCAGCATCGGGAGATCCTCCTACAATGAGCAGTTCTTC. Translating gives CASSIGRSSYNEQFF.